This entry lists 26 T cell receptor beta chains sequenced from one sample in a study of T cell responses to AZD1222 COVID-19 vaccine. The assay was immunoSEQ multiplex PCR, and TCRdb's table has in-frame clones only and misses some. There are about 150,000 clones in the sample; 90% to 95% occur only once, and less than 1.5% lies in the top ten. The source was peripheral blood, collected 28 days after the second AZD1222 dose. These receptors originate from an adult who received the AZD1222 COVID-19 vaccine.

CDR3 bases: TGTGCCAGCAGTGAAGGGCTAGCGGGGAAAAGGCCAGATACGCAGTATTTT. Translation: CASSEGLAGKRPDTQYF. The chain links TRBV25-1 to TRBJ2-3, with TRBD2 matching over 9 bases. This CDR3 has 17 amino acids. Germline loops: CDR1 MGHDK, CDR2 SYGVNS. Trimming took 2 bases from V and 4 from J; bases not matched to a gene: 10.

The CDR3, as DNA: TGTGCCAGCAGCTCACAGGGGGCGGGCGGTTCACCCCTCCACTTT. This encodes CASSSQGAGGSPLHF. The chain joins TRBV7-2 to TRBJ1-6; TRBD1 aligns across 9 bases. Looked up from germline, CDR1 is SGHTA and CDR2 is FQGNSA. The CDR3 is 15 residues long. Trimming at V came to 4 bases and at J to 9 bases, leaving 7 bases not matched to a gene.

The chain carries TRBV7-9 and TRBJ1-3; D is undetermined. CDR1 is SEHNR and CDR2 is FQNEAQ in the germline V gene (reference sequence). V lost 4 bases to trimming and J lost 2 bases, with 15 bases between them. The CDR3 spans 16 residues. CDR3 sequence (DNA): TGTGCCAGCAGCTCCGGGGTGGGGTCTGCTGGAAACACCATATATTTT. This encodes CASSSGVGSAGNTIYF.

This chain connects TRBV28 to TRBJ2-3; 8 bases agree with TRBD1. V was pared by 7 bases and J by 4 bases, with 13 bases of the junction left unmatched. CDR1 and CDR2 from the germline V gene are MDHEN and SYDVKM. CDR3 length: 16 amino acids. CDR3 nucleotides: TGTGCCAGCACCCTGGGGTGGCAGGGGGCCCCAGATACGCAGTATTTT. Protein product: CASTLGWQGAPDTQYF.

J is TRBJ1-4 and V is TRBV19, with 7 bases aligning to TRBD1. V dropped 5 bases and J dropped 3; count of bases not matched to a gene: 6. CDR1 is LNHDA and CDR2 is SQIVND in the germline V gene (reference sequence). The CDR3 runs to 15 residues. The CDR3, as DNA: TGTGCCAGTAGTCTCTTCCAGGGGGCTAATGAAAAACTGTTTTTT. Its translation is CASSLFQGANEKLFF.

J is TRBJ1-5 and V is TRBV12-3 or TRBV12-4; unclear D gene. CDR3 length equals 13 residues. Trimming took 8 bases from V and 3 from J, leaving 11 bases between them. The CDR3, as DNA: TGTGCCAGCGTACGGAATATCAATCAGCCCCAGCATTTT. Translating it yields CASVRNINQPQHF.

This chain joins TRBV7-8 and TRBJ1-4, with D uncertain. Trimming took 1 base from V and 8 from J, leaving 8 bases between them. Germline V lookup: CDR1 SGHVS, CDR2 FQNEAQ. The CDR3 is 13 residues long. The DNA for the CDR3 is TGTGCCAGCAGCTTAGTGGTGGCAGAAAAACTGTTTTTT. Translation: CASSLVVAEKLFF.

This clone has just one count. The chain is built from TRBV27 and TRBJ1-1, with TRBD1 matching 7 bases. This CDR3 has 14 amino acids. In germline, CDR1 is MNHEY, CDR2 SMNVEV (reference sequence). V was clipped by 7 bases and J by 1 base; unmatched bases: 6. Written as DNA, the CDR3 is TGTGCCAGCACCCCGACAGGGAGGAACACTGAAGCTTTCTTT. This codes for CASTPTGRNTEAFF.

The rearrangement links TRBV13 to TRBJ2-7; 9 bases match TRBD2. The length of the CDR3 is 18 residues. The ends lost 5 bases at V and 2 bases at J; junction bases unmatched: 16. Per germline, CDR1 PRHDT and CDR2 FYEKMQ (reference sequence). The DNA of the CDR3 is TGTGCCAGCAGCCCGGGCCGTCTAGCGGGGACCCTAACCTACGAGCAGTACTTC. Protein sequence: CASSPGRLAGTLTYEQYF.

The V and J genes are TRBV4-2 and TRBJ1-2; 7 bases match TRBD1. V lost 1 base to trimming and J lost 0 bases; unmatched junction nucleotides: 5. The germline V gene encodes CDR1 LGHNA and CDR2 YNFKEQ. The CDR3 length is 16 residues. The CDR3 DNA sequence: TGTGCCAGCAGCCAAGGATCAGGACAGGCTAACTATGGCTACACCTTC. As protein: CASSQGSGQANYGYTF.

The rearrangement joins TRBV3-1 (or the pseudogene TRBV3-2) to TRBJ1-1; no reliable D call. Germline V gene sequence: CDR1 LGHDT, CDR2 YNNKEL (reference sequence). Trimming took off 3 bases at V and 13 bases at J, with 21 bases between the two ends. CDR3 size: 14 residues. CDR3 nucleotides: TGTGCCAGCAGCCAGGGCCGGGAACTACGTAGTTGTTTCTTT. It specifies CASSQGRELRSCFF.

This sequence joins TRBV5-5 and TRBJ2-4, with 10 bases matching TRBD1. CDR3 length: 16 amino acids. Germline V gene lookup returns CDR1 SGHKS and CDR2 YYEKEE (reference sequence). J gave up 12 bases and V 2 bases, and 14 bases lay outside the gene matches. The DNA of the CDR3 is TGTGCCAGCAGCTTCTCGTCTGGAGTGGGACAGGGGAATCAGTACTTC. Amino acids: CASSFSSGVGQGNQYF.

V usage is TRBV10-1 and J usage is TRBJ2-3; tentatively, D is TRBD1 or TRBD2 (5 bases each). This CDR3 has 12 amino acids. Germline CDR1 is WNHNN and CDR2 is SYGVQD (reference sequence). The V and J ends lost 5 bases and 7 bases respectively, with 10 bases between them. The CDR3 DNA sequence: TGCGCCAGCAGTCGTGAGGGGTATACGCAGTATTTT. As protein: CASSREGYTQYF.

V usage is TRBV12-3 or TRBV12-4 and J usage is TRBJ1-1, with D hard to call. The V gene lost 7 bases and the J gene lost 4 bases, with 13 bases spanning the gap. This CDR3 is 13 amino acids long. CDR3 protein: CASTPTGGTEAFF. CDR3 DNA sequence: TGTGCCAGCACCCCGACTGGCGGCACTGAAGCTTTCTTT.

The chain links TRBV20-1 to TRBJ1-1, with D tentatively TRBD1 (5 bases). V was trimmed by 3 bases and J by 0 bases, leaving 14 bases between them. The CDR3 runs to 15 residues. Germline-derived CDR1 and CDR2 are DFQATT and SNEGSKA (reference sequence). CDR3 nucleotides: TGCAGTGCTAGTTCTGGGGTGGGGGTGAACACTGAAGCTTTCTTT. It translates to CSASSGVGVNTEAFF.

This chain links TRBV7-2 with TRBJ1-3, with D perhaps TRBD1 (6 bases). The germline V gene encodes CDR1 SGHTA and CDR2 FQGNSA. Trimming took 3 bases from V and 4 from J, leaving 13 bases between them. The CDR3 extends over 15 amino acids. The CDR3 protein is CASSFGGASGNTIYF. CDR3 nucleotide sequence: TGTGCCAGCAGCTTCGGGGGCGCGTCGGGAAACACCATATATTTT.

The chain uses TRBV5-6 and TRBJ1-1, with TRBD1 as a possible D gene (6 bases). Trimming pared 4 bases from V and 1 base from J, leaving 14 bases between. Germline V gives CDR1 SGHDT, CDR2 YYEEEE. CDR3 length: 15 residues. The DNA for the CDR3 is TGTGCCAGCAGCGCCAGGGGATTGGGGAACACTGAAGCTTTCTTT. This translates into CASSARGLGNTEAFF.

The chain combines TRBV7-2 with TRBJ1-2, with TRBD1 as a possible D gene (5 bases). The CDR3 runs 15 residues. Germline-derived CDR1 and CDR2 are SGHTA and FQGNSA. The germline V and J ends were trimmed by 5 bases and 4 bases, with 17 bases remaining between them. CDR3 amino acids: CASSTRSERGYGYTF. The CDR3 region has the DNA TGTGCCAGCAGCACCCGGAGTGAAAGGGGCTATGGCTACACCTTC.

The chain recombines TRBV3-1 (or the pseudogene TRBV3-2) with TRBJ1-3; 7 bases align to TRBD1. The length of the CDR3 is 14 residues. CDR1 and CDR2 (germline): LGHDT, YNNKEL (reference sequence). V was clipped by 4 bases and J by 0 bases; unmatched bases: 0. CDR3: CASSRDSSGNTIYF. The CDR3 bases are TGTGCCAGCAGCCGGGACAGCTCTGGAAACACCATATATTTT.

The chain couples TRBV4-3 to TRBJ1-1; no definite D call. V gave up 1 base and J gave up 2 bases, with 11 bases separating them. The V gene's germline CDR1 is LGHNA and CDR2 YSLEER. The length of the CDR3 is 15 residues. The CDR3 loop is CASSQGLGLNTEAFF. Written as DNA, the CDR3 is TGCGCCAGCAGCCAAGGCTTAGGACTCAACACTGAAGCTTTCTTT.

This chain connects TRBV18 to TRBJ2-7, with 8 bases lining up with TRBD1. This CDR3 spans 15 amino acids. Per the germline V gene, CDR1 is KGHSH and CDR2 is LQKENI. J was trimmed by 0 bases and V by 2 bases; bases with no gene match: 3. The CDR3: CASSPRQGSSYEQYF. The CDR3 bases are TGTGCCAGCTCACCAAGACAGGGGAGCTCCTACGAGCAGTACTTC.

The genes are TRBV10-3 and TRBJ2-3, with 8 bases matching TRBD2. Germline V gives CDR1 ENHRY, CDR2 SYGVKD. Trimming removed 0 bases from V and 3 bases from J; junction bases left unmatched: 5. The CDR3 extends over 16 amino acids. The CDR3 is CAISESSGRGTDTQYF. The CDR3 nucleotides read TGTGCCATCAGTGAGTCGTCCGGGAGGGGGACAGATACGCAGTATTTT.

This clone was observed a handful of times. The V gene is TRBV4-3, the J gene TRBJ2-7; no firm D call. The CDR3 runs 13 residues. V was pared by 0 bases and J by 7 bases, with 10 bases between. Germline CDR1 LGHNA, CDR2 YSLEER. The CDR3 loop reads CASSQDSGREQYF. For the CDR3, the DNA is TGCGCCAGCAGCCAAGATTCCGGGCGGGAGCAGTACTTC.

This chain uses TRBV7-8 with TRBJ2-1, with D tentatively TRBD2 (5 bases). The CDR3 is made up of 16 amino acids. In germline, CDR1 is SGHVS, CDR2 FQNEAQ. Trimming took 5 bases from V and 1 from J, leaving 15 bases between them. CDR3 DNA sequence: TGTGCCAGCAGCCTCTTTCGGGGTATTTCCTACAATGAGCAGTTCTTC. Its translation is CASSLFRGISYNEQFF.

For the CDR3, the DNA is TGTGCCAGCAGCTACAGAACAGGCACCGGGGAGCTGTTTTTT. It codes for CASSYRTGTGELFF. This sequence joins TRBV7-2 and TRBJ2-2; tentative D call: TRBD1 (5 bases). Trimming left V 4 bases short and J 4 bases short, with 10 bases between. Germline CDR1 reads SGHTA; CDR2 reads FQGNSA. This CDR3 has 14 amino acids. Full variable domain (missing parts from reference TRBV7-2 and TRBJ2-2): GAGVSQSPSNKVTEKGKDVELRCDPISGHTALYWYRQSLGQGLEFLIYFQGNSAPDKSGLPSDRFSAERTGGSVSTLTIQRTQQEDSAVYLCASSYRTGTGELFFGEGSRLTVL.

V is TRBV24-1 and J is TRBJ1-2, with D perhaps matching TRBD1 (5 bases). The germline CDR1 and CDR2 sequences are KGHDR and SFDVKD. V lost 4 bases and J 2 bases, leaving 10 bases between the germline ends. The CDR3 consists of 14 residues. The CDR3 is CATSETGGNYGYTF. CDR3 in DNA: TGTGCCACCAGTGAAACGGGGGGAAACTATGGCTACACCTTC.